The 17 T cell receptor beta chains reported below all come from one sample, sequenced in a study of T cell clonality in common variable immunodeficiency. The method was immunoSEQ multiplex PCR; TCRdb's version includes in-frame clones alone and lacks a portion of them. The sample holds about 43,000 clones, and no clone turns up only once. Material for sequencing was peripheral blood mononuclear cells. The receptor source for this set is a person aged 18-70 years in good health.

This clone was seen many times. The read gets to within 3 residues of the CDR3 end, and the germline J gene fills in the rest. The rearrangement joins TRBV11-2 to TRBJ2-7; no reliable D call. The CDR3 runs to 15 residues. Germline V lookup: CDR1 SGHAT, CDR2 FQNNGV. The ends were cut back, 5 bases at V and 2 bases at J, with 16 bases in the middle. CDR3 amino acids: CASSAGLVGAYEQYF. CDR3 bases read: TGTGCCAGCAGCGCCGGTTTGGTGGGCGCCTACGAG.

This clone was detected many times. The read stops 3 residues short of the end of the CDR3; the missing end is completed from the germline J gene. The V gene is TRBV18, the J gene TRBJ2-4, with 14 bases that match TRBD2. The germline V gene encodes CDR1 KGHSH and CDR2 LQKENI. The CDR3 consists of 17 residues. The J segment lost 4 bases and the V segment lost 4 bases, leaving 6 bases of the junction unmatched. CDR3 bases read: TGTGCCAGCTCACAGACTAGCGGGAGGGCAGAAAAAAACATT. It translates to CASSQTSGRAEKNI. The whole CDR3 is CASSQTSGRAEKNIQYF.

This clone was seen at least ten times. The read ends 3 residues shy of where the CDR3 ends; the end is completed using the germline J gene. The chain links TRBV5-4 to TRBJ2-1, with D possibly being TRBD2 (5 bases). The CDR3 is 16 residues long. Germline V CDR1 and CDR2: SGHNT, YYREEE (reference sequence). Trimming shortened V by 6 bases and J by 1 base, and 17 bases separated the two germline ends. Incomplete CDR3 DNA: TGTGCCAGCACCCCTAGCACGGAGATTTCCTACAATGAG. Translated, it gives CASTPSTEISYNE. The whole CDR3 protein reads CASTPSTEISYNEQFF.

Ten or more counts support this clone. The germline gene is not matched at one end of the junction; a read error may be the cause. The observed sequence ends 3 residues before the CDR3 terminus, with the missing tail filled in from the germline J gene. Other DNA sequences in the sample encode the same CDR3. The rearrangement joins TRBV20-1 to TRBJ1-1; D is possibly TRBD1 (5 bases). The CDR3 runs to 12 residues. Germline CDR1 and CDR2: DFQATT and SNEGSKA (reference sequence). The CDR3 bases that were read are TGCAGCGCTACCAGGGCTTCTGCTGAA. This sequence encodes CSATRASAE. The complete CDR3 sequence is CSATRASAEAFF.

This clone was seen at least ten times. The read ends 3 residues early relative to the CDR3; the germline J gene fills the gap. V and J are TRBV7-3 and TRBJ2-2, with 7 bases fitting TRBD2. Germline trimming cut 5 bases from V and 0 bases from J; bases unmatched to any gene: 6. The CDR3 contains 16 residues. Germline V gene data show CDR1 as SGHTA and CDR2 as FQGTGA. CDR3 DNA, as far as it was read: TGTGCCAGCAGCCAAGGCGGGGGTGCGAACACCGGGGAG. Translated: CASSQGGGANTGE. The complete CDR3 protein is CASSQGGGANTGELFF.

In this sample, this clone turned up many times. Read data end 3 residues before the CDR3 end; the end is taken from the germline J gene. The rearrangement joins TRBV5-1 to TRBJ2-1; D remains unclear. The CDR3 has 14 residues. V lost 0 bases and J 4 bases, leaving 8 bases between the germline ends. CDR1 is SGHRS and CDR2 is YFSETQ in the germline V gene. CDR3 protein: CASSLGLDYNEQFF. The sequenced part of the CDR3 DNA is TGCGCCAGCAGCTTGGGGCTAGATTACAATGAG.

The sample holds many counts of this clone. The missing CDR3 end, 3 residues past where the read stops, is filled in from the germline J gene. The chain links TRBV5-4 to TRBJ2-4; TRBD2 matches at 10 bases. Germline V lookup: CDR1 SGHNT, CDR2 YYREEE (reference sequence). The CDR3 runs 15 residues. The V segment lost 4 bases and the J segment 6 bases; nucleotides outside the gene matches: 7. The CDR3 reads CASSLPGLAANIQYF. Incomplete CDR3 DNA: TGTGCCAGCAGCCTGCCCGGACTAGCGGCAAACATT.

This clone occurred many times. A read error may account for a junction end that differs from germline. The sequenced fragment ends 3 residues before the CDR3 boundary, so the rest is inferred from the germline J gene. The gene calls are TRBV4-2 and TRBJ2-5, with 7 bases identical to TRBD2. The germline gives CDR1 LGHNA, CDR2 YNFKEQ. The CDR3 contains 13 residues. The CDR3 loop is CASSQVGGETQYF. The sequenced CDR3 bases are TGCGCCAGCAGCCAAGTCGGGGGGGAGACC.

The table lists this clone with many counts. With the read ending 3 residues before the CDR3 end, the germline J gene is used to fill in that end. The V gene is TRBV9, the J gene TRBJ2-1; 14 nucleotides match TRBD2. CDR1 and CDR2 (germline): SGDLS, YYNGEE. The CDR3 totals 17 residues. The trim removed 4 bases at V and 7 bases at J, leaving 10 bases unmatched. The CDR3 DNA, read in part, is TGTGCCAGCAGCCCTTATTCGGGGACTAGCGGGAGAAATGAG. It codes for CASSPYSGTSGRNE. The whole CDR3 protein reads CASSPYSGTSGRNEQFF.

This clone was seen a few times. Read sequence stops 3 residues before the CDR3 end, and the germline J gene provides the missing end. V and J are TRBV7-9 and TRBJ1-2; D remains unclear. The CDR3 runs to 13 residues. Germline V gene sequence: CDR1 SEHNR, CDR2 FQNEAQ (reference sequence). The part of the CDR3 DNA that was read is TGTGCCAGCAGCCTAGTCCACACAGATACC. Translating gives CASSLVHTDT. The full CDR3 protein reads CASSLVHTDTYTF.

Ten or more counts support this clone. The observed sequence ends 3 residues before the CDR3 terminus, with the missing tail filled in from the germline J gene. The same CDR3 also results from other DNA sequences found in this sample. The chain employs TRBV19 and TRBJ1-1, with 8 bases aligning to TRBD1. Germline loops: CDR1 LNHDA, CDR2 SQIVND (reference sequence). The CDR3 contains 13 residues. V dropped 3 bases and J dropped 5; count of bases not matched to a gene: 2. The CDR3 bases that were read are TGTGCCAGTAGTATTCGACAGGGGACTGAA. It specifies CASSIRQGTE. The entire CDR3 reads CASSIRQGTEAFF.

At least ten counts were recorded for this clone. Read sequence stops 3 residues before the CDR3 end, and the germline J gene provides the missing end. The V call is TRBV5-5, the J call TRBJ1-1, with 7 positions matching TRBD1. Per germline, CDR1 SGHKS and CDR2 YYEKEE (reference sequence). The CDR3 sequence is 12 residues long. Incomplete CDR3 DNA: TGTGCCAGCAGGCAACAGGGGCATCGT. Protein product: CASRQQGHR. The whole CDR3 sequence reads CASRQQGHRAFF.

At least ten counts were recorded for this clone. The read gets to within 3 residues of the CDR3 end, and the germline J gene fills in the rest. The chain combines TRBV4-2 with TRBJ2-7; possible D gene TRBD1, 5 bases. Germline V gene lookup returns CDR1 LGHNA and CDR2 YNFKEQ. This CDR3 has 15 residues. Trimming left V 1 base short and J 4 bases short, with 14 bases between. The CDR3 DNA, read in part, is TGTGCCAGCAGCCAAGGACAGCCGTACCTTTACGAG. The encoded protein is CASSQGQPYLYE. The full CDR3 reads CASSQGQPYLYEQYF.

This clone was observed many times. The read falls 3 residues short of the CDR3 end, and the missing part is taken from the germline J gene. This chain links TRBV29-1 with TRBJ2-5; the D gene is possibly TRBD1 (5 bases). Germline V gives CDR1 SQVTM, CDR2 ANQGSEA. The CDR3 consists of 11 residues. The ends were cut back, 0 bases at V and 7 bases at J, with 6 bases in the middle. The CDR3: CSVEDQGTQYF. CDR3 DNA (partial): TGCAGCGTTGAAGATCAGGGGACC.

This clone was picked up many times. The read finishes 3 residues shy of the CDR3 end, and the germline J gene is used to complete it. This chain uses TRBV6-2 or TRBV6-3 with TRBJ2-3, with 11 nucleotides matching TRBD2. The CDR3 loop spans 15 amino acids. Germline values: CDR1 MNHEY, CDR2 SVGEGT. V shed 6 bases and J 3 bases; nucleotides not matched to a gene: 5. The DNA read from the CDR3 is TGTGCCAGCAGGGAAGGGACTAGCGGTACAGATACG. Translation: CASREGTSGTDT. In full, the CDR3 reads CASREGTSGTDTQYF.

Regarding this clone: One end of the junction fails to match germline, which may point to a read error. Read sequence stops 3 residues before the CDR3 end, and the germline J gene provides the missing end. Other DNA sequences in the same sample also yield this CDR3. The chain is built from TRBV20-1 and TRBJ1-1; D perhaps matches TRBD1 (5 bases). Germline assignment: CDR1 DFQATT and CDR2 SNEGSKA (reference sequence). The CDR3 loop spans 13 amino acids. This CDR3 reads CSARDSYRGEAFF. Incomplete CDR3 DNA: TGCAGCGCTAGAGACTCCTATAGGGGTGAA.

The sample holds many counts of this clone. From the germline J gene comes the end of the CDR3, since the read stops 3 residues before it. This chain connects TRBV6-2 or TRBV6-3 to TRBJ1-5; TRBD1 matches at 9 bases. The CDR3 is 16 amino acids. With V trimmed by 6 bases and J by 0 bases, 6 bases remained unmatched. Germline values: CDR1 MNHEY, CDR2 SVGEGT. This CDR3 reads CASSSGQGYSNQPQHF. The DNA read from the CDR3 is TGTGCCAGCAGCTCGGGACAGGGATATAGCAATCAGCCC.